Each of the 18 T cell receptor beta chains below was sequenced from the same sample in a study of molecular identifiers for immune sequencing clone quantification. TCRdb re-analysed the PCR reads in MiXCR, keeping a single row per CDR3 protein. This sample yields about 630,000 distinct CDR3 sequences, of which 25% are seen a single time; 0.78% belongs to the top ten. The sample consisted of naive CD8+ T cells from blood, with Jurkat cell RNA spiked in. Specified subset: FACS-sorted CD8+CD4-CCR7+CD45RA+ naive T cells. The receptor set was obtained from a human donor in good health. Some libraries in this study had Jurkat cell RNA spiked in.

This clonotype was counted at least ten times. This chain links TRBV29-1 with TRBJ2-7; 8 nucleotides align to TRBD1. The CDR3 spans 13 residues. The junction had 5 bases not matched to a gene; V was cut back by 4 bases and J by 3 bases. Germline V CDR1 and CDR2: SQVTM, ANQGSEA. CDR3 DNA sequence: TGCAGCGTTGGACTTGACAGGGGCTACGAGCAGTACTTC. Its protein product is CSVGLDRGYEQYF.

This clonotype appeared a few times. The genes are TRBV7-7 and TRBJ2-1; D perhaps matches TRBD2 (6 bases). Germline values: CDR1 SSHAT, CDR2 FNYEAQ (reference sequence). The CDR3 runs to 15 residues. Trimming left V 5 bases short and J 4 bases short, with 15 bases between. CDR3 sequence: CASSPKGRGYNEQFF. The CDR3 DNA follows: TGTGCCAGCAGCCCTAAGGGGCGGGGATACAATGAGCAGTTCTTC.

Notes on this clonotype: This sequence may be a read error, since a much larger clone differs from it by one base. The V gene is TRBV30, the J gene TRBJ2-2; D ambiguous. Trimming stripped 8 bases from V and 4 bases from J, with 14 bases between. The CDR3 is 13 amino acids. Germline V gene sequence: CDR1 GTSNPN, CDR2 SVGIG (reference sequence). The CDR3 region has the DNA TGTGCCAGGATGTATTTAGGCACCGGGGAGCTGTTTTTT. Translating it yields CARMYLGTGELFF.

Of note for this clonotype: A much more abundant neighbour one base away suggests this may be a read error. The rearrangement joins TRBV11-2 to TRBJ2-1; the D is unclear. The CDR3 runs 15 residues. Germline V gene data show CDR1 as SGHAT and CDR2 as FQNNGV. CDR3 loop: CASSSDRSSDNEQFF. CDR3 nucleotides: TGTGCCAGCAGCTCCGATAGGAGCTCCGACAATGAGCAGTTCTTC.

This clonotype was seen only a few times. The chain employs TRBV27 and TRBJ2-1; possible D gene TRBD1, 6 bases. V lost 5 bases and J lost 5, with 10 bases in between. The CDR3 runs 13 residues. CDR1 and CDR2 (germline): MNHEY, SMNVEV (reference sequence). The CDR3 is CASSTRQDNEQFF. The CDR3 DNA is TGTGCCAGCAGTACTCGACAGGACAATGAGCAGTTCTTC.

The chain carries TRBV5-5 and TRBJ2-3; D is uncertain. The CDR3 contains 14 residues. The V gene's germline CDR1 is SGHKS and CDR2 YYEKEE (reference sequence). V was trimmed by 3 bases and J by 2 bases, leaving 10 bases between them. For the CDR3, the DNA is TGTGCCAGCAGCTCTTACCTAAACACAGATACGCAGTATTTT. It codes for CASSSYLNTDTQYF.

This clonotype was seen at least ten times. The chain links TRBV20-1 to TRBJ2-7, with TRBD2 identical over 7 bases. This CDR3 spans 13 amino acids. The J segment lost 6 bases and the V segment lost 0 bases, leaving 5 bases of the junction unmatched. CDR1 is DFQATT, CDR2 SNEGSKA, per germline (reference sequence). The CDR3 nucleotides are TGCAGTGCTAGAGATGGGGGGGATCCCGAGCAGTACTTC. Protein sequence: CSARDGGDPEQYF.

This clonotype occurred a few times. The CDR3 DNA follows: TGTGCCACCAGCAGAGAGAAATACGAGCAGTACTTC. This translates into CATSREKYEQYF. The rearrangement joins TRBV15 to TRBJ2-7; D is undetermined. The CDR3 has 12 residues. Germline values: CDR1 LNHNV, CDR2 YYDKDF (reference sequence). Between the trimmed V and J ends, which lost 0 bases and 4 bases, there was a span of 4 bases.

A note on this clonotype: Sequence at one end of the junction differs from germline and may be a read error. The chain links TRBV20-1 to TRBJ2-7, with D unclear. The CDR3 is 14 amino acids. Germline V gene data show CDR1 as DFQATT and CDR2 as SNEGSKA (reference sequence). CDR3 sequence (DNA): TGCAGTGGAGTGGATGGCCCGAGCTCCTACGAGCAGCACTTC. Amino acids: CSGVDGPSSYEQHF.

The rearrangement joins TRBV28 to TRBJ2-4, with a weak D call TRBD2 (6 bases). This CDR3 comprises 17 residues. Trimming shortened V by 2 bases and J by 0 bases, and 14 bases separated the two germline ends. The germline V gene encodes CDR1 MDHEN and CDR2 SYDVKM. The CDR3 spells CASSLGERVLAKNIQYF. The DNA for the CDR3 is TGTGCCAGCAGTTTAGGGGAGCGGGTATTAGCCAAAAACATTCAGTACTTC.

This clonotype came up many times. The chain carries TRBV6-2 or TRBV6-3 and TRBJ2-3, with 13 bases lining up with TRBD2. V was pared by 6 bases and J by 5 bases, with 2 bases of the junction left unmatched. This CDR3 has 14 residues. The germline gives CDR1 MNHEY, CDR2 SVGEGT. The CDR3 here is CASRWTSGGDTQYF. CDR3 DNA sequence: TGTGCCAGCAGGTGGACTAGCGGGGGAGATACGCAGTATTTT.

This clonotype was counted a few times. V and J are TRBV6-2 or TRBV6-3 and TRBJ2-7; 9 bases fit TRBD1. Germline CDR1 MNHEY, CDR2 SVGEGT. V lost 5 bases and J lost 3; bases outside the gene matches: 11. This CDR3 has 16 amino acids. In nucleotides, the CDR3 is TGTGCCAGCAGTCTGGTAGCCGGGACAGGGCTCTACGAGCAGTACTTC. Its protein is CASSLVAGTGLYEQYF.

The chain has TRBV7-8 and TRBJ2-7, with D unresolved. This CDR3 has 14 amino acids. V was pared by 3 bases and J by 6 bases, with 15 bases between. The germline gives CDR1 SGHVS, CDR2 FQNEAQ. The CDR3 DNA is TGTGCCAGCAGCTTTCTTCCTACAGCGAGCGAGCAGTACTTC. It is translated as CASSFLPTASEQYF.

This clonotype was counted many times. This chain uses TRBV6-5 with TRBJ2-1; 10 positions match TRBD2. The J segment lost 2 bases and the V segment lost 4 bases, leaving 8 bases of the junction unmatched. The CDR3 loop spans 17 amino acids. The germline CDR1 and CDR2 sequences are MNHEY and SVGAGI. The CDR3 here is CASSFTSGVTAYNEQFF. The CDR3 DNA reads as TGTGCCAGCAGTTTTACTAGCGGGGTAACTGCCTACAATGAGCAGTTCTTC.

The chain employs TRBV4-3 and TRBJ2-7; TRBD2 might be the D (5 bases). V was clipped by 1 base and J by 0 bases, with 13 bases between them. This CDR3 region has 16 residues. Germline assignment: CDR1 LGHNA and CDR2 YSLEER. CDR3 protein: CASSQGFTGNSYEQYF. The CDR3, as DNA: TGCGCCAGCAGCCAAGGCTTTACGGGAAACTCCTACGAGCAGTACTTC.

This clonotype was counted many times. The rearrangement links TRBV6-2 or TRBV6-3 to TRBJ1-5; D unresolved. Trimming left V 1 base short and J 4 bases short, with 5 bases between. The CDR3 covers 13 residues. In germline, CDR1 is MNHEY, CDR2 SVGEGT. Here the CDR3 DNA reads TGTGCCAGCAGTTACTGGGGTAATCAGCCCCAGCATTTT. As protein: CASSYWGNQPQHF.

With respect to this clonotype: This could be a read error, since a much larger clone is one nucleotide away. The rearrangement links TRBV4-3 to TRBJ1-4; D unresolved. V was trimmed by 4 bases and J by 8 bases, leaving 20 bases between them. The CDR3 totals 16 residues. Germline values: CDR1 LGHNA, CDR2 YSLEER. The CDR3 nucleotides read TGCGCCAGCAGCCGAGGAATCGCACGGGGAGGCGAAAAACTGTTTTTT. Its protein product is CASSRGIARGGEKLFF.

This clonotype has a handful of counts. V gene TRBV9 combines with J gene TRBJ1-3, with 11 bases aligning to TRBD1. The CDR3 totals 16 residues. V shed 3 bases and J 2 bases; nucleotides not matched to a gene: 4. Germline CDR1 SGDLS, CDR2 YYNGEE. CDR3 region: CASSDEGQGAGNTIYF. CDR3 in DNA: TGTGCCAGCAGCGACGAGGGACAGGGGGCTGGAAACACCATATATTTT.